The clone carrying this T cell receptor beta chain was counted many times. This sample is part of a study of regulatory T cells in long-lasting Graves disease. V was pared by 10 bases and J by 2 bases, with 17 bases between. Germline lookup yields CDR1 MNHEY and CDR2 SMNVEV (reference sequence). The CDR3 is 14 residues long. According to the study, TCR beta libraries were built with iRepertoire HTBI primers and CDR3-region Arm-PCR. TCRdb re-called the multiplex PCR reads with MiXCR, one entry per CDR3 protein. Of under 500,000 distinct CDR3 sequences in the sample, roughly 20% were seen once. Time point indicated: persistent/refractory GD, antithyroid drugs over 5 years with positive TRAb. RNA extracted from PBMCs served as the sequencing template. Patients were from an endocrinology department in Xi'an, China.

The V and J genes are TRBV27 and TRBJ2-5; perhaps TRBD2 as D (5 bases). The clonotype was recovered from a female donor with Graves disease. The material was peripheral blood mononuclear cells (PBMCs), obtained when the disease was refractory, from a patient treated with antithyroid drugs. The CDR3, as DNA: TGTGCCACTAGAGGGCCCGCCCCACAAGAGACCCAGTACTTC. It yields the protein CATRGPAPQETQYF.